A single sample is the source of the 27 T cell receptor beta chains below, sequenced in a study of cytomegalovirus exposure and HLA in healthy donors. A multiplex PCR was run with 60 Vbeta primers and 13 Jbeta primers. Measured with immunoSEQ multiplex PCR; TCRdb has only the in-frame clones, and not every one. This table holds about 130,000 clones, roughly 88% found once. The sequenced sample consisted of PBMCs. Receptors originate from a man in his fifties or sixties in good health and CMV-seronegative.

The chain has TRBV5-6 and TRBJ2-4; D perhaps matches TRBD2 (7 bases). V lost 2 bases and J 8 bases, leaving 20 bases between the germline ends. The CDR3 has 16 amino acids. Germline V gene lookup returns CDR1 SGHDT and CDR2 YYEEEE. The CDR3 DNA reads TGTGCCAGCAGCTTATCCGGGGGGCTCGTTTCGTACATTCAGTACTTC. It translates to CASSLSGGLVSYIQYF.

Written as DNA, the CDR3 is TGCGCCAGCAGCCAAGATTCAGGGTATTCTGCTGAAGCTTTCTTT. The encoded protein is CASSQDSGYSAEAFF. The rearrangement joins TRBV4-1 to TRBJ1-1; TRBD1 is a possible D gene (5 bases). The germline V gene encodes CDR1 MGHRA and CDR2 YSYEKL. Trimming stripped 0 bases from V and 6 bases from J, with 14 bases between. The CDR3 totals 15 residues.

The gene calls are TRBV5-1 and TRBJ2-2; D unclear. The V end lost 0 bases, the J end lost 6 bases, and 9 bases lay between the germline ends. The germline V gene encodes CDR1 SGHRS and CDR2 YFSETQ. The CDR3 runs to 14 residues. The CDR3 DNA reads TGCGCCAGCAGCTTGGCGGGTTCTGCCGGGGAGCTGTTTTTT. This codes for CASSLAGSAGELFF.

The gene calls are TRBV18 and TRBJ2-7, with D maybe TRBD1 (6 bases). The CDR3 consists of 14 residues. The V and J ends lost 4 bases and 6 bases respectively, with 16 bases between them. Germline V lookup: CDR1 KGHSH, CDR2 LQKENI. This CDR3 reads CASSRGPLRGEQYF. CDR3 DNA sequence: TGTGCCAGCTCACGGGGGCCCCTAAGGGGCGAGCAGTACTTC.

This chain links TRBV13 with TRBJ2-7, with TRBD2 as a possible D gene (6 bases). The CDR3 extends over 15 amino acids. Trimming shortened V by 4 bases and J by 0 bases, and 13 bases separated the two germline ends. In germline, CDR1 is PRHDT, CDR2 FYEKMQ (reference sequence). This CDR3 reads CASSSADYASYEQYF. CDR3 in DNA: TGTGCCAGCAGCTCAGCGGACTATGCCTCCTACGAGCAGTACTTC. The full variable domain, its missing parts supplied by reference TRBV13 and TRBJ2-7, is AAGVIQSPRHLIKEKRETATLKCYPIPRHDTVYWYQQGPGQDPQFLISFYEKMQSDKGSIPDRFSAQQFSDYHSELNMSSLELGDSALYFCASSSADYASYEQYFGPGTRLTVT.

The chain uses TRBV19 and TRBJ1-1; D call uncertain. Deletions cut 3 bases from V and 11 bases from J, with 19 bases between. The germline gives CDR1 LNHDA, CDR2 SQIVND (reference sequence). CDR3 length equals 14 residues. For the CDR3, the DNA is TGTGCCAGTAGTATCCCCGGGCCCCGCGGGGTGGCTTTCTTT. It specifies CASSIPGPRGVAFF. Together with reference TRBV19 and TRBJ1-1, the CDR3 gives the full variable domain: DGGITQSPKYLFRKEGQNVTLSCEQNLNHDAMYWYRQDPGQGLRLIYYSQIVNDFQKGDIAEGYSVSREKKESFPLTVTSAQKNPTAFYLCASSIPGPRGVAFFGQGTRLTVV.

This clone was seen once. The chain recombines TRBV30 with TRBJ1-6, with 7 bases aligning to TRBD1. Losses at the gene ends were 0 bases for V and 9 bases for J; bases not matched to a gene: 11. Per the germline V gene, CDR1 is GTSNPN and CDR2 is SVGIG (reference sequence). CDR3 length: 16 residues. The CDR3 DNA follows: TGTGCCTGGAGTGTACTACGGGGGCGACAGGGTTCACCCCTCCACTTT. Translating gives CAWSVLRGRQGSPLHF.

The J gene is TRBJ2-4, the V gene TRBV19; TRBD1 agrees at 8 bases. The CDR3 has 16 residues. V dropped 3 bases and J dropped 3; count of bases not matched to a gene: 7. Germline V gene lookup returns CDR1 LNHDA and CDR2 SQIVND (reference sequence). The CDR3 sequence: CASSIVVGQGKNIQYF. DNA for the CDR3: TGTGCCAGTAGTATCGTGGTAGGACAGGGCAAAAACATTCAGTACTTC.

This clone has more than one count but fewer than ten. The chain carries TRBV2 and TRBJ1-2; 9 bases map to TRBD1. J gave up 4 bases and V 4 bases, and 1 base lay outside the gene matches. Germline loops: CDR1 SNHLY, CDR2 FYNNEI. The CDR3 loop spans 13 amino acids. The CDR3 DNA follows: TGTGCCAGCAGTGGGGGACAGGGCTATGGCTACACCTTC. Its translation is CASSGGQGYGYTF.

J is TRBJ2-7 and V is TRBV7-9; the match to TRBD2 covers 7 bases. This CDR3 is built from 14 residues. CDR1 is SEHNR and CDR2 is FQNEAQ in the germline V gene (reference sequence). With V trimmed by 4 bases and J by 2 bases, 5 bases remained unmatched. CDR3 in DNA: TGTGCCAGCAGCTCTAGCGGACTAGCCTACGAGCAGTACTTC. This encodes CASSSSGLAYEQYF.

The chain has TRBV4-1 and TRBJ1-1; D not certain. The CDR3 runs 13 residues. Trimming stripped 0 bases from V and 8 bases from J, with 10 bases between. From germline, CDR1 is MGHRA and CDR2 YSYEKL. The CDR3 region is CASSQDRSGEAFF. In DNA, the CDR3 is TGCGCCAGCAGCCAAGATAGGTCGGGGGAAGCTTTCTTT.

V usage is TRBV9 and J usage is TRBJ1-6; 8 nucleotides line up with TRBD1. Germline assignment: CDR1 SGDLS and CDR2 YYNGEE. V gave up 4 bases and J gave up 5 bases; unmatched junction bases: 5. The CDR3 extends over 15 amino acids. CDR3 residues: CASSPHRGNNSPLHF. The CDR3 bases are TGTGCCAGCAGCCCTCACAGGGGGAATAATTCACCCCTCCACTTT. Drawing the rest from reference TRBV9 and TRBJ1-6, the complete variable domain is DSGVTQTPKHLITATGQRVTLRCSPRSGDLSVYWYQQSLDQGLQFLIQYYNGEERAKGNILERFSAQQFPDLHSELNLSSLELGDSALYFCASSPHRGNNSPLHFGNGTRLTVT.

The genes are TRBV5-1 and TRBJ2-7; 8 nucleotides align to TRBD1. J was trimmed by 6 bases and V by 4 bases; bases with no gene match: 6. CDR3 size: 13 residues. In germline, CDR1 is SGHRS, CDR2 YFSETQ. The CDR3 DNA follows: TGCGCCAGCAGCCCCGGACAGGGTGGCGAGCAGTACTTC. The encoded protein is CASSPGQGGEQYF.

This rearrangement joins TRBV9 to TRBJ2-7; TRBD1 agrees at 9 bases. The germline V gene has CDR1 SGDLS and CDR2 YYNGEE. This CDR3 comprises 15 residues. V gave up 0 bases and J gave up 1 base; unmatched junction bases: 2. CDR3 coding DNA: TGTGCCAGCAGCGTAGGACAGGGGGTATCCTACGAGCAGTACTTC. Encoded protein: CASSVGQGVSYEQYF.

This clone was detected only once. The gene calls are TRBV4-1 and TRBJ1-5, with TRBD1 as a possible D gene (5 bases). Germline V lookup: CDR1 MGHRA, CDR2 YSYEKL. Trimming shortened V by 2 bases and J by 3 bases, and 11 bases separated the two germline ends. The CDR3 runs to 15 residues. The CDR3 sequence is CASSQWAGNNQPQHF. The CDR3 coding sequence is TGCGCCAGCAGCCAATGGGCAGGGAACAATCAGCCCCAGCATTTT.

This clone was counted between two and nine times. This rearrangement joins TRBV7-9 to TRBJ2-7, with TRBD2 as a possible D gene (5 bases). The germline V and J ends were trimmed by 5 bases and 7 bases, with 12 bases remaining between them. This CDR3 region has 12 residues. CDR1 is SEHNR, CDR2 FQNEAQ, per germline (reference sequence). The CDR3 is CASSHPGEEQYF. The CDR3 bases are TGTGCCAGCAGCCACCCTGGGGAGGAGCAGTACTTC.

CDR3 coding DNA: TGTGCCAGCAGTACCTACCGCGGGGAAAGCGGGGGGCCATACAATGAGCAGTTCTTC. It codes for CASSTYRGESGGPYNEQFF. The chain combines TRBV27 with TRBJ2-1; TRBD2 agrees at 9 bases. CDR3 length equals 19 residues. Trimming cost V 5 bases and J 4 bases; bases outside gene matches: 18. Looked up from germline, CDR1 is MNHEY and CDR2 is SMNVEV (reference sequence).

This chain uses TRBV7-9 with TRBJ1-1, with D perhaps TRBD1 (6 bases). V was trimmed by 5 bases and J by 7 bases, leaving 11 bases between them. CDR1 and CDR2 from the germline V gene are SEHNR and FQNEAQ (reference sequence). This CDR3 has 12 residues. The CDR3 nucleotides are TGTGCCAGCAGCCTAGAGGGGGATGAAGCTTTCTTT. Translating gives CASSLEGDEAFF. The full variable domain, in which reference TRBV7-9 and TRBJ1-1 provide the parts outside the CDR3, is DTGVSQNPRHKITKRGQNVTFRCDPISEHNRLYWYRQTLGQGPEFLTYFQNEAQLEKSRLLSDRFSAERPKGSFSTLEIQRTEQGDSAMYLCASSLEGDEAFFGQGTRLTVV.

V and J are TRBV7-3 and TRBJ2-1; D may be TRBD1 (5 bases). Germline V lookup: CDR1 SGHTA, CDR2 FQGTGA. Trimming shortened V by 5 bases and J by 4 bases, and 9 bases separated the two germline ends. There are 13 residues in the CDR3. CDR3 DNA sequence: TGTGCCAGCAGCAAGACAGATTACAATGAGCAGTTCTTC. Translating it yields CASSKTDYNEQFF. Full variable domain (rest looked up from reference TRBV7-3 and TRBJ2-1): GAGVSQTPSNKVTEKGKYVELRCDPISGHTALYWYRQSLGQGPEFLIYFQGTGAADDSGLPNDRFFAVRPEGSVSTLKIQRTERGDSAVYLCASSKTDYNEQFFGPGTRLTVL.

CDR3 sequence: CASSQKRGLGEQYF. CDR3 bases: TGCGCCAGCAGCCAAAAGCGGGGGCTGGGCGAGCAGTACTTC. V usage is TRBV4-1 and J usage is TRBJ2-7, with 8 bases lining up with TRBD2. V was clipped by 2 bases and J by 6 bases; unmatched bases: 6. Germline CDR1 and CDR2: MGHRA and YSYEKL. This CDR3 contains 14 residues.

The V call is TRBV9, the J call TRBJ2-1; weak D call: TRBD2 (5 bases). Germline V lookup: CDR1 SGDLS, CDR2 YYNGEE. The CDR3 is 15 residues long. V was pared by 0 bases and J by 6 bases, with 13 bases between. CDR3: CASSVGAGGGNEQFF. For the CDR3, the DNA is TGTGCCAGCAGCGTAGGGGCAGGAGGAGGCAATGAGCAGTTCTTC.

This rearrangement joins TRBV5-1 to TRBJ1-1; D is ambiguous. The germline gives CDR1 SGHRS, CDR2 YFSETQ. There are 14 residues in the CDR3. V was cut by 0 bases and J by 2 bases, with 8 bases left in between. In nucleotides, the CDR3 is TGCGCCAGCAGCTTGGATGAGGTAAACACTGAAGCTTTCTTT. Translating gives CASSLDEVNTEAFF.

The V call is TRBV6-1, the J call TRBJ1-5; 7 nucleotides agree with TRBD1. The V and J ends lost 5 bases and 5 bases, in that order; junction bases with no gene match: 3. Germline V CDR1 and CDR2: MNHNS, SASEGT. The CDR3 extends over 13 amino acids. CDR3 in amino acids: CASSSQGDQPQHF. For the CDR3, the DNA is TGTGCCAGCAGTAGCCAGGGGGATCAGCCCCAGCATTTT.

The V and J genes are TRBV30 and TRBJ1-4; TRBD1 agrees at 9 bases. This CDR3 contains 15 residues. V dropped 2 bases and J dropped 6; count of bases not matched to a gene: 7. In germline, CDR1 is GTSNPN, CDR2 SVGIG (reference sequence). The CDR3 loop reads CAWSLGQGRHEKLFF. The CDR3 DNA follows: TGTGCCTGGAGTCTCGGACAGGGGAGGCATGAAAAACTGTTTTTT.

This chain joins TRBV19 and TRBJ1-2; no reliable D call. V lost 5 bases to trimming and J lost 2 bases, with 9 bases between them. Germline lookup yields CDR1 LNHDA and CDR2 SQIVND (reference sequence). The CDR3 covers 13 residues. Here the CDR3 DNA reads TGTGCCAGTAGTTTCGACACGAACTATGGCTACACCTTC. It is translated as CASSFDTNYGYTF. The full variable domain, completed using reference TRBV19 and TRBJ1-2, is DGGITQSPKYLFRKEGQNVTLSCEQNLNHDAMYWYRQDPGQGLRLIYYSQIVNDFQKGDIAEGYSVSREKKESFPLTVTSAQKNPTAFYLCASSFDTNYGYTFGSGTRLTVV.

This clone was seen a single time. The chain recombines TRBV4-1 with TRBJ2-5; a weak D match, TRBD2 (5 bases). The J call is in doubt because the DNA end fits TRBJ2-7 better. The CDR3 covers 14 residues. Per the germline V gene, CDR1 is MGHRA and CDR2 is YSYEKL. The DNA of the CDR3 is TGCGCCAGCAGCCCTCGGGGTATACCTTACGAGCAGTACTTC. The encoded protein is CASSPRGIPYEQYF.

V is TRBV5-1 and J is TRBJ1-2, with 8 nucleotides matching TRBD1. The V segment lost 7 bases and the J segment 8 bases; nucleotides outside the gene matches: 13. Germline V gene lookup returns CDR1 SGHRS and CDR2 YFSETQ. The CDR3 covers 14 residues. In DNA, the CDR3 is TGCGCCAGCGGGGGGGAGACAGGGGCGAGCGGCTACACCTTC. Protein product: CASGGETGASGYTF.